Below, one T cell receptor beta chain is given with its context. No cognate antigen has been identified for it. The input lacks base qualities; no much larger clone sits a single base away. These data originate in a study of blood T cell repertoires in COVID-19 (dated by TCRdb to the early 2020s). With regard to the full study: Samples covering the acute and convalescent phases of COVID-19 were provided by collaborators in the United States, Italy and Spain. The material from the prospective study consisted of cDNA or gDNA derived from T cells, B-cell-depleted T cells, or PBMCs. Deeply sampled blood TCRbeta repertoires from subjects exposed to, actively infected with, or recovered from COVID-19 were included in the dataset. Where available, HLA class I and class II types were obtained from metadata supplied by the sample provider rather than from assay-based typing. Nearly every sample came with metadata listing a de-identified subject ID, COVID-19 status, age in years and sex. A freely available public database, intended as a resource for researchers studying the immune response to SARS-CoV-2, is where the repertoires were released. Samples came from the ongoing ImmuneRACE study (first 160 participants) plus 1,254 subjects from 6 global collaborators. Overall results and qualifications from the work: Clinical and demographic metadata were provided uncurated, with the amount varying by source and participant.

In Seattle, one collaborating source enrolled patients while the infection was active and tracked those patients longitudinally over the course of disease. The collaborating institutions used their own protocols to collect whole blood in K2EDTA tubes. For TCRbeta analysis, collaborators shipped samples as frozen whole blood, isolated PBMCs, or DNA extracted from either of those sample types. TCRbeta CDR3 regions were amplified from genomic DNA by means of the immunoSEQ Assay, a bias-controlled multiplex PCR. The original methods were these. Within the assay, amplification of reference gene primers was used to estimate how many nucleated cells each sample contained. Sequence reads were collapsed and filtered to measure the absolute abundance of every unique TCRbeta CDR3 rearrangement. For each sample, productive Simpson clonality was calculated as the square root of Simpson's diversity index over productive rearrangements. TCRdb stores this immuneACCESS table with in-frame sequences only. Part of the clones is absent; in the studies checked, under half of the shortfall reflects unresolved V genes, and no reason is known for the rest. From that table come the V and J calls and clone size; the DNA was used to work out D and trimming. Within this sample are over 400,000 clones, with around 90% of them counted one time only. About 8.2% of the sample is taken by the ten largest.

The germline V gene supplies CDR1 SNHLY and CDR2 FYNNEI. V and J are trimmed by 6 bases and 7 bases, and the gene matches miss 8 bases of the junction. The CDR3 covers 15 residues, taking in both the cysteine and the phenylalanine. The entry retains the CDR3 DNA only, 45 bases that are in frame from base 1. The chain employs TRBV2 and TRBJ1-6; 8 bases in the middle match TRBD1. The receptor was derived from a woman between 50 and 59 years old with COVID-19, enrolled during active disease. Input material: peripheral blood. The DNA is TGTGCCAGCAGGAGACAGGGGTTAGAGAATTCACCCCTCCACTTT. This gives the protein CASRRQGLENSPLHF.